The 3 T cell receptor beta chains listed next were all sequenced from one sample in a study of identifying expanded T cells in peripheral blood. Using immunoSEQ multiplex PCR, the repertoire was profiled, and TCRdb retains in-frame clones only, with some absent. The sample has some 70,000 clones, roughly 90% seen once. The specimen sequenced was blood. Receptors were obtained from a person aged 18 to 69 in good health.

The chain combines TRBV7-6 with TRBJ2-2, with 8 bases that match TRBD2. The germline V gene encodes CDR1 SGHVS and CDR2 FNYEAQ. The CDR3 runs to 19 residues. Trimming took 4 bases from V and 4 from J; bases not matched to a gene: 17. This CDR3 reads CASSSSMGLGGRGTGELFF. In DNA form, the CDR3 reads TGTGCCAGCAGCTCTAGTATGGGACTAGGGGGTCGCGGCACCGGGGAGCTGTTTTTT.

The rearrangement joins TRBV25-1 to TRBJ1-4; maybe TRBD1 (6 bases). Trimming left V 6 bases short and J 8 bases short, with 10 bases between. The CDR3 runs to 12 residues. The germline V gene encodes CDR1 MGHDK and CDR2 SYGVNS. For the CDR3, the DNA is TGTGCCAGCAGCCGAGGGACAGAAAAACTGTTTTTT. Translating it yields CASSRGTEKLFF.

The chain is built from TRBV11-2 and TRBJ2-3, with D perhaps given as TRBD1 or TRBD2 (5 bases each). Trimming removed 7 bases at V and 2 bases at J, with 16 bases between. This CDR3 is 15 amino acids long. Germline-derived CDR1 and CDR2 are SGHAT and FQNNGV. CDR3 nucleotides: TGTGCCAGCACTGCGAAATGGGACCTCACAGATACGCAGTATTTT. Protein: CASTAKWDLTDTQYF.